These 30 T cell receptor beta chains were all obtained from the same sample, sequenced in a study of regulatory T cells in long-lasting Graves disease. Assembly of TCR beta libraries relied on iRepertoire HTBI primers together with Arm-PCR of CDR3 regions. Each CDR3 protein is one row after TCRdb ran MiXCR on the multiplex PCR reads. The sample holds 200,000 to 250,000 distinct CDR3 sequences, 20% to 25% seen once. The time point here: newly diagnosed GD, antithyroid drugs for less than 3 months. After RNA was extracted from PBMCs, the TCR library was made from it. This specimen was peripheral blood mononuclear cells (PBMCs), taken at new diagnosis, from a patient treated with antithyroid drugs. The receptors originated from a female donor with Graves disease.

The count of this clonotype is one. CDR3 sequence: CASINEGGYEQYF. As DNA, the CDR3 is TGTGCCAGCATCAACGAGGGTGGCTACGAGCAGTACTTC. This chain uses TRBV6-2 or TRBV6-3 with TRBJ2-7; maybe TRBD2 (5 bases). Trimming cost V 7 bases and J 3 bases, with 13 bases left between them. This CDR3 comprises 13 residues. The V gene's germline CDR1 is MNHEY and CDR2 SVGEGT.

This clonotype was detected ten times or more. The chain links TRBV12-5 to TRBJ2-7; no clear D gene. The CDR3 spans 15 residues. Trimming took 0 bases from V and 1 from J, leaving 10 bases between them. The germline CDR1 and CDR2 sequences are LGHNT and FRNRAP. CDR3 nucleotides: TGTGCTAGTGGTTTGGTACTTTCCAGTTCCTACGAGCAGTACTTC. This codes for CASGLVLSSSYEQYF.

At least ten counts were recorded for this clonotype. The chain employs TRBV4-3 and TRBJ2-7; D not certain. The CDR3 contains 13 residues. Trimming removed 0 bases from V and 7 bases from J, with 10 bases in between. Germline CDR1 reads LGHNA; CDR2 reads YSLEER. The CDR3 here is CASSQDLDREQYF. The CDR3 DNA reads TGCGCCAGCAGCCAAGATTTGGATCGGGAGCAGTACTTC.

At least ten counts were recorded for this clonotype. V usage is TRBV6-1 and J usage is TRBJ1-2; tentative D call: TRBD1 (5 bases). Deletions cut 7 bases from V and 4 bases from J, with 19 bases between. Looked up from germline, CDR1 is MNHNS and CDR2 is SASEGT. The CDR3 is 15 residues long. This CDR3 is CASIEAGRSIYGYTF. The CDR3 coding sequence is TGTGCCAGCATCGAGGCGGGACGGTCGATCTATGGCTACACCTTC.

This clonotype has a count of ten or more. This chain links TRBV2 with TRBJ2-1; D possibly corresponds to TRBD2 (6 bases). The CDR3 has 18 amino acids. The V end was cut by 3 bases, the J end by 5 bases, with 23 bases between. Germline lookup yields CDR1 SNHLY and CDR2 FYNNEI. CDR3 sequence (DNA): TGTGCCAGCAGTGATGAGGGGTGGGGCGGGGCCGGCAACAATGAGCAGTTCTTC. It specifies CASSDEGWGGAGNNEQFF.

This clonotype was seen ten or more times. The gene calls are TRBV12-3 or TRBV12-4 and TRBJ2-3, with D perhaps TRBD2 (6 bases). V lost 6 bases and J lost 6, with 16 bases in between. The CDR3 loop spans 14 amino acids. This CDR3 is CASRSWGGEDTQYF. DNA of the CDR3: TGTGCCAGCAGGAGCTGGGGAGGAGAGGATACGCAGTATTTT.

This clonotype was observed a single time. Given the absence of the conserved phenylalanine or tryptophan at the CDR3 end, a read error is likely. This rearrangement joins TRBV15 to TRBJ2-3, with D perhaps assigned TRBD1 or TRBD2 (5 bases each). Trimming left V 3 bases short and J 10 bases short, with 17 bases between. The length of the CDR3 is 14 residues. From germline, CDR1 is LNHNV and CDR2 YYDKDF (reference sequence). Here the CDR3 reads CATSREGTSLAQYS. The CDR3 nucleotides read TGTGCCACCAGCAGGGAAGGGACCTCCTTGGCGCAGTATTCT.

This clonotype showed up many times. The chain joins TRBV9 to TRBJ2-3; 7 bases agree with TRBD2. Trimming removed 3 bases from V and 0 bases from J; junction bases left unmatched: 4. CDR3 length equals 15 residues. Germline loops: CDR1 SGDLS, CDR2 YYNGEE. The CDR3 sequence: CASSASGLSTDTQYF. The CDR3 DNA sequence: TGTGCCAGCAGCGCTAGCGGACTAAGCACAGATACGCAGTATTTT.

Details on this clonotype: This sequence is one base from a far larger clone and is likely a read error. V and J are TRBV20-1 and TRBJ2-7, with TRBD1 as a possible D gene (6 bases). The CDR3 loop spans 14 amino acids. Trimming took 1 base from V and 7 from J, leaving 17 bases between them. The germline gives CDR1 DFQATT, CDR2 SNEGSKA (reference sequence). The CDR3 coding sequence is TGCAGTGCTAGAGCCCGCCGGGACAACAATGAGCAGTACTTC. Encoded protein: CSARARRDNNEQYF.

This clonotype has at least ten counts. This chain links TRBV20-1 with TRBJ2-3; 8 bases align to TRBD1. The CDR3 is 14 amino acids. Germline trimming cut 5 bases from V and 5 bases from J; bases unmatched to any gene: 9. Per the germline V gene, CDR1 is DFQATT and CDR2 is SNEGSKA (reference sequence). CDR3 loop: CSAAGQGLGDTQYF. CDR3 in DNA: TGCAGTGCTGCCGGACAGGGCCTTGGAGATACGCAGTATTTT.

This chain connects TRBV27 to TRBJ2-3; D might be TRBD1 or TRBD2, each matching 5 bases. Trimming stripped 7 bases from V and 2 bases from J, with 16 bases between. CDR3 length: 15 residues. Germline values: CDR1 MNHEY, CDR2 SMNVEV (reference sequence). CDR3 region: CASTSGLEDTDTQYF. DNA of the CDR3: TGTGCCAGCACCTCGGGGCTAGAGGACACAGATACGCAGTATTTT.

This chain uses TRBV4-2 with TRBJ1-2, with TRBD1 identical over 8 bases. Germline V gives CDR1 LGHNA, CDR2 YNFKEQ. V lost 0 bases and J lost 7; bases outside the gene matches: 10. The CDR3 covers 16 residues. The CDR3 coding sequence is TGTGCCAGCAGCCAAGATTTTGCAGGGGGCGCCGGTGGCTACACCTTC. Translating gives CASSQDFAGGAGGYTF.

This clonotype was counted many times. The chain combines TRBV12-3 or TRBV12-4 with TRBJ2-1; 9 bases line up with TRBD1. The CDR3 totals 16 residues. V shed 6 bases and J 7 bases; nucleotides not matched to a gene: 13. The CDR3 DNA sequence: TGTGCCAGCAGATATCCGGGACAGGGCAGTTTGAATGAGCAGTTCTTC. Its protein product is CASRYPGQGSLNEQFF.

Of note for this clonotype: A read error is likely here: a far larger clone is one base away. The rearrangement uses TRBV3-1 and TRBJ1-1, with 8 nucleotides matching TRBD1. The CDR3 runs to 13 residues. Germline assignment: CDR1 LGHDT and CDR2 YNNKEL (reference sequence). The CDR3, as DNA: TGTACCAGCAGCGCCACAGGGGGCACTGAAGCTTTCTTT. Translating it yields CTSSATGGTEAFF.

This chain connects TRBV24-1 to TRBJ2-2; the match to TRBD1 covers 8 bases. CDR1 and CDR2 from the germline V gene are KGHDR and SFDVKD. The CDR3 covers 14 residues. Unmatched junction bases numbered 6, after V lost 11 bases and J lost 2 bases. The CDR3 here is CAIRGQGNTGELFF. The DNA of the CDR3 is TGTGCCATCAGGGGGCAGGGTAACACCGGGGAGCTGTTTTTT.

This clonotype came up many times. The rearrangement joins TRBV20-1 to TRBJ1-1; D is unclear. V was trimmed by 3 bases and J by 2 bases, leaving 4 bases between them. The germline V gene has CDR1 DFQATT and CDR2 SNEGSKA (reference sequence). The CDR3 runs to 11 residues. The CDR3 DNA sequence: TGCAGTGCTAGCACAAACACTGAAGCTTTCTTT. Its protein is CSASTNTEAFF.

This clonotype was recorded a few times. V and J are TRBV5-4 and TRBJ2-7; D is undetermined. Trimming removed 0 bases at V and 9 bases at J, with 13 bases between. Germline assignment: CDR1 SGHNT and CDR2 YYREEE (reference sequence). The CDR3 has 13 amino acids. CDR3 coding DNA: TGTGCCAGCAGCTTGGACACGCCGGTAGGGCAGTACTTC. Amino acids: CASSLDTPVGQYF.

This chain joins TRBV19 and TRBJ2-1; D is possibly TRBD1 or TRBD2 (5 bases each). V dropped 6 bases and J dropped 11 bases, with 17 bases sitting between them. CDR3 length: 13 residues. CDR1 and CDR2 (germline): LNHDA, SQIVND (reference sequence). The CDR3 loop is CASRDNHRDQQFF. CDR3 bases: TGTGCCAGTAGGGACAACCACCGGGACCAGCAGTTCTTC.

V and J are TRBV19 and TRBJ2-5; 7 nucleotides line up with TRBD2. CDR3 length equals 13 residues. V dropped 6 bases and J dropped 2; count of bases not matched to a gene: 3. Germline V gene sequence: CDR1 LNHDA, CDR2 SQIVND (reference sequence). CDR3 amino acids: CASRTGGQETQYF. As DNA, the CDR3 is TGTGCCAGTAGGACGGGGGGACAAGAGACCCAGTACTTC. Looking up the rest from reference TRBV19 and TRBJ2-5 gives the full variable domain: DGGITQSPKYLFRKEGQNVTLSCEQNLNHDAMYWYRQDPGQGLRLIYYSQIVNDFQKGDIAEGYSVSREKKESFPLTVTSAQKNPTAFYLCASRTGGQETQYFGPGTRLLVL.

The rearrangement uses TRBV3-1 and TRBJ1-6; D gene uncertain. The V gene lost 10 bases and the J gene lost 9 bases, with 22 bases spanning the gap. This CDR3 contains 15 residues. Germline-derived CDR1 and CDR2 are LGHDT and YNNKEL (reference sequence). The CDR3 nucleotides read TGTGCCACCTCTCTTGACGGAGAAGGAGGTTCACCCCTCCACTTT. Translation: CATSLDGEGGSPLHF.

A note on this clonotype: A much larger clone lies a single base off, so this may be a read error. The J gene is TRBJ2-7, the V gene TRBV6-9; D is perhaps TRBD1 (6 bases). CDR3 length: 16 amino acids. Germline lookup yields CDR1 MNHGY and CDR2 SVAAGI. The CDR3 sequence: CASSSRTVSLSYEQCF. The CDR3 bases are TGTGCCAGCAGTTCGAGGACAGTATCCCTCTCCTACGAGCAGTGCTTC.

As to this clonotype: A much larger clonotype is one base distant, so this may be a read error. The final CDR3 position lacks the conserved phenylalanine or tryptophan, pointing to a likely read error. This sequence joins TRBV20-1 and TRBJ2-3; TRBD1 matches 7 bases. Germline values: CDR1 DFQATT, CDR2 SNEGSKA (reference sequence). Trimming took 5 bases from V and 4 from J; bases not matched to a gene: 6. CDR3 length: 13 residues. The CDR3 reads CSAEGTDADTQYL. The CDR3 coding sequence is TGCAGTGCTGAGGGGACAGACGCAGATACGCAGTATCTT.

This clonotype came up many times. This chain links TRBV7-2 with TRBJ2-1; maybe TRBD1 (6 bases). Germline loops: CDR1 SGHTA, CDR2 FQGNSA. V lost 5 bases to trimming and J lost 1 base, with 12 bases between them. The CDR3 has 15 residues. CDR3 bases: TGTGCCAGCAGCCGGACAGCGGAATCCTACAATGAGCAGTTCTTC. It is translated as CASSRTAESYNEQFF.

This sequence joins TRBV12-5 and TRBJ1-3; D perhaps matches TRBD1 (5 bases). In germline, CDR1 is LGHNT, CDR2 FRNRAP. V was trimmed by 0 bases and J by 5 bases, leaving 14 bases between them. The CDR3 runs 16 residues. CDR3 residues: CASGLVARATRNTIYF. CDR3 sequence (DNA): TGTGCTAGTGGTTTGGTGGCCAGGGCAACGAGAAACACCATATATTTT.

This clonotype is categorized as medium-sized. The chain is built from TRBV4-3 and TRBJ2-4, with 9 positions matching TRBD2. Germline-derived CDR1 and CDR2 are LGHNA and YSLEER. V was pared by 4 bases and J by 6 bases, with 7 bases of the junction left unmatched. The CDR3 totals 15 residues. In DNA form, the CDR3 reads TGCGCCAGCAGCCCACTCGCGGGGGGGGGAAACATTCAGTACTTC. Translation: CASSPLAGGGNIQYF.

This clonotype was seen many times. This chain links TRBV5-1 with TRBJ1-5, with a weak D call TRBD1 (5 bases). CDR3 length: 14 amino acids. CDR1 and CDR2 from the germline V gene are SGHRS and YFSETQ. V was pared by 2 bases and J by 3 bases, with 9 bases between. The CDR3 region is CASSFGGYNQPQHF. The CDR3 bases are TGCGCCAGCAGCTTTGGGGGGTACAATCAGCCCCAGCATTTT.

This clonotype was recorded at least ten times. This sequence joins TRBV6-2 or TRBV6-3 and TRBJ2-5; D is ambiguous. The CDR3 is 14 amino acids. The germline gives CDR1 MNHEY, CDR2 SVGEGT. The V end was cut by 5 bases, the J end by 7 bases, with 17 bases between. CDR3 in DNA: TGTGCCAGCAGTCAAGGACGGGCGCCGGTGACCCAGTACTTC. Protein sequence: CASSQGRAPVTQYF.

This clonotype was detected many times. J is TRBJ2-7 and V is TRBV11-1, with 8 nucleotides matching TRBD1. From germline, CDR1 is SGHAT and CDR2 FQDESV (reference sequence). This CDR3 comprises 14 residues. V trimming: 4 bases; J trimming: 3 bases; junction bases outside the gene matches: 5. CDR3 sequence reads: CASSSSTGGYEQYF. The CDR3 DNA reads TGTGCCAGCAGCTCTTCTACAGGGGGCTACGAGCAGTACTTC.

This clonotype was recorded many times. The chain has TRBV4-3 and TRBJ2-7; tentative D call: TRBD1 (5 bases). The CDR3 covers 14 residues. Germline-derived CDR1 and CDR2 are LGHNA and YSLEER. V lost 0 bases and J lost 3, with 9 bases in between. The CDR3 DNA reads as TGCGCCAGCAGCCAAGATTTTACAGGCTACGAGCAGTACTTC. It is translated as CASSQDFTGYEQYF.

This clonotype was picked up many times. This chain joins TRBV28 and TRBJ1-4; D is unresolved. V dropped 5 bases and J dropped 0 bases, with 13 bases sitting between them. CDR1 MDHEN and CDR2 SYDVKM come from the germline V gene. There are 16 residues in the CDR3. The CDR3 bases are TGTGCCAGCAGTCCCGCGACTGCTGCAACTAATGAAAAACTGTTTTTT. This codes for CASSPATAATNEKLFF.